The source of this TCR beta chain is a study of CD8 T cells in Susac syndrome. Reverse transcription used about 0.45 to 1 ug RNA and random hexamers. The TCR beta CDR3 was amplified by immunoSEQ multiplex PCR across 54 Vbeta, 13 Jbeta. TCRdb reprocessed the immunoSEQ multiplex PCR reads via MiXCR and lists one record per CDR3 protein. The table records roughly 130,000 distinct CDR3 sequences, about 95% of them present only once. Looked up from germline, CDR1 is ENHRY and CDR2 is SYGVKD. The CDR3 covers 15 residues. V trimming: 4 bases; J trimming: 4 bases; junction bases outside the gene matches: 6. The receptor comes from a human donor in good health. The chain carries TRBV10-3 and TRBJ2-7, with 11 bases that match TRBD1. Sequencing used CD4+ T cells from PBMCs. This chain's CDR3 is CAISGGTGGGYEQYF. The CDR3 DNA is TGTGCCATCAGTGGAGGGACAGGGGGAGGATACGAGCAGTACTTC.